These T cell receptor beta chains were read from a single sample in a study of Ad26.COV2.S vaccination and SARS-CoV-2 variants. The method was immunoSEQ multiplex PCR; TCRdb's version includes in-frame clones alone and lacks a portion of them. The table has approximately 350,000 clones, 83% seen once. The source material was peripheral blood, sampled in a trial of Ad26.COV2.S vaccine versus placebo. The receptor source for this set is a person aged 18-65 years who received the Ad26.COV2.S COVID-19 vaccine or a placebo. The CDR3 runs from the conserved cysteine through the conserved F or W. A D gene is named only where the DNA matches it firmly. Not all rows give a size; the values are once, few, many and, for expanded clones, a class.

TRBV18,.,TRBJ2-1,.,CASSQRGNEQFF,TGTGCCAGCTCACAGCGAGGGAATGAGCAGTTCTTC
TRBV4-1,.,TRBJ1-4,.,CASSQHGTGNEKLFF,TGCGCCAGCAGCCAACATGGGACTGGCAATGAAAAACTGTTTTTT
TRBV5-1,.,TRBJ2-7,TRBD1,CASSLGTASEQYF,TGCGCCAGCAGCTTAGGGACAGCCTCCGAGCAGTACTTC
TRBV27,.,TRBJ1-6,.,CASSLSAPPNSPLHF,TGTGCCAGCAGTTTATCGGCCCCCCCGAATTCACCCCTCCACTTT
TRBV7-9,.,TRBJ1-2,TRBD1,CASSLGTGLYGYTF,TGTGCCAGCAGCTTAGGGACAGGGCTATATGGCTACACCTTC
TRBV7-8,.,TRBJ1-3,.,CASSRLPGNTIYF,TGTGCCAGCAGCCGGCTTCCGGGAAACACCATATATTTT
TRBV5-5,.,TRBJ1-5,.,CASASYNQPQHF,TGTGCCAGCGCTTCCTACAATCAGCCCCAGCATTTT
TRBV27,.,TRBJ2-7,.,CASAHPGVSYEQYF,TGTGCCAGCGCCCATCCGGGAGTCTCCTACGAGCAGTACTTC
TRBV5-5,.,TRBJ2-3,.,CASSLQEGGTDTQYF,TGTGCCAGCAGCTTGCAGGAGGGGGGCACAGATACGCAGTATTTT
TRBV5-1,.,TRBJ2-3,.,CASSIGIASTDTQYF,TGCGCCAGCAGCATCGGGATCGCGAGCACAGATACGCAGTATTTT
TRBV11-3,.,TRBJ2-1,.,CASSQRQASEQFF,TGTGCCAGCAGCCAACGACAGGCCAGTGAGCAGTTCTTC
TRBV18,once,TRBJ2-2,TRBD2,CASSPSSGKNTGELFF,TGTGCCAGCTCACCCTCTAGCGGGAAGAACACCGGGGAGCTGTTTTTT
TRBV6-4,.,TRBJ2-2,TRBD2,CASSLKGLASGELFF,TGTGCCAGCAGCCTTAAAGGACTAGCAAGCGGGGAGCTGTTTTTT
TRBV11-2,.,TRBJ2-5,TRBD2,CASSSTGGWETQYF,TGTGCCAGCAGCTCGACGGGGGGGTGGGAGACCCAGTACTTC
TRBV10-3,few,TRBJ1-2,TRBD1,CAISDWDRESEGYTF,TGTGCCATCAGTGACTGGGACAGGGAATCAGAAGGCTACACCTTC
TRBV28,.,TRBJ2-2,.,CASSLRAGELFF,TGTGCCAGCAGTTTAAGAGCCGGGGAGCTGTTTTTT
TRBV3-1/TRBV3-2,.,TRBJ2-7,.,CASSRRPYEQYF,TGTGCCAGCAGCCGGCGACCCTACGAGCAGTACTTC
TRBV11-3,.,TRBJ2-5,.,CASRGESGREETQYF,TGTGCCAGCAGGGGAGAGTCAGGACGGGAAGAGACCCAGTACTTC
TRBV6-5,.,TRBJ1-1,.,CASSYSLGVRTEAFF,TGTGCCAGCAGTTACTCCTTGGGCGTCCGAACTGAAGCTTTCTTT
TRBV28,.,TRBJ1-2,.,CASTLGGGEGYTF,TGTGCCAGCACCCTAGGCGGGGGCGAGGGCTACACCTTC
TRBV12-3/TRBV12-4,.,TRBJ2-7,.,CASSLRSYEQYF,TGTGCCAGCAGTTTGAGAAGCTACGAGCAGTACTTC
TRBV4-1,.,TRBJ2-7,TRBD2,CASSPGASGGNEQYF,TGCGCCAGCAGCCCTGGGGCTAGCGGGGGGAACGAGCAGTACTTC
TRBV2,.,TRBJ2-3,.,CASSFQGIADTQYF,TGTGCCAGCAGTTTCCAGGGAATAGCAGATACGCAGTATTTT
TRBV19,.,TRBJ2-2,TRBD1,CASSIGTGYNTGELFF,TGTGCCAGTAGTATTGGGACAGGGTATAACACCGGGGAGCTGTTTTTT
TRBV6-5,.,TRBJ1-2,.,CASSFDTSAYGYTF,TGTGCCAGCAGCTTCGACACCTCCGCCTATGGCTACACCTTC
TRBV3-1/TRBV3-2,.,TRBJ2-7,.,CASSQGLAHEQYF,TGTGCCAGCAGCCAAGGGCTAGCTCACGAGCAGTACTTC
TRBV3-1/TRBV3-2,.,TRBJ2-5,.,CASSQEGPSGTYF,TGTGCCAGCAGCCAAGAAGGGCCGTCAGGGACCTACTTC
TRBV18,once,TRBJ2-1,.,CASSPYNLAGYNEQFF,TGTGCCAGCTCACCTTATAACTTGGCAGGATACAATGAGCAGTTCTTC
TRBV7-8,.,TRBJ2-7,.,CASSSFGHTYEQYF,TGTGCCAGCAGCTCCTTTGGTCACACCTACGAGCAGTACTTC
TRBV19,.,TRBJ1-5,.,CAIADRLGQPQHF,TGTGCCATCGCGGACAGACTTGGGCAGCCCCAGCATTTT
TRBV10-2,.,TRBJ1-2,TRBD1,CASSFGDSYGYTF,TGCGCCAGCAGTTTCGGGGACAGCTATGGCTACACCTTC
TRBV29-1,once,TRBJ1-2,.,CSVERGYGYTF,TGCAGCGTTGAACGAGGCTATGGCTACACCTTC
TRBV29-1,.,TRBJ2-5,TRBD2,CSGGASGTETQYF,TGCAGCGGGGGGGCTAGCGGGACGGAGACCCAGTACTTC
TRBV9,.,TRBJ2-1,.,CASSVHGEAYNEQFF,TGTGCCAGCAGCGTACATGGGGAGGCGTACAATGAGCAGTTCTTC
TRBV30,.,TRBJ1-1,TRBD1,CAWSVGQGSTEAFF,TGTGCCTGGAGTGTGGGACAGGGGAGCACTGAAGCTTTCTTT
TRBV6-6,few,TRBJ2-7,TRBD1,CASRHPDRGYEQYF,TGTGCCAGCAGGCACCCGGACAGGGGGTACGAGCAGTACTTC
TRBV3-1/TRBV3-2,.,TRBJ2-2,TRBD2,CASSQVSGGTGELFF,TGTGCCAGCAGCCAAGTCTCGGGGGGTACCGGGGAGCTGTTTTTT
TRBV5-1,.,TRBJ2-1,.,CASSPGGFGGAVNEQFF,TGCGCCAGCAGCCCTGGAGGGTTTGGGGGAGCGGTAAATGAGCAGTTCTTC
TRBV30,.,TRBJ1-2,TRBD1,CAWKYPGQGAGGYTF,TGTGCCTGGAAATACCCGGGACAGGGGGCCGGCGGCTACACCTTC
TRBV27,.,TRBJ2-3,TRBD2,CASTVGAGATDTQYF,TGTGCCAGCACCGTTGGAGCGGGGGCCACAGATACGCAGTATTTT
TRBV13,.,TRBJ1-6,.,CASSLGQSPLHF,TGTGCCAGCAGCTTAGGACAGTCGCCCCTCCACTTT
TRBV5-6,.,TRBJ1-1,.,CASSLRLGRATEAFF,TGTGCCAGCAGCTTGAGGTTGGGCAGGGCAACTGAAGCTTTCTTT
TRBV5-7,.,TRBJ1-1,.,CASSLEGQGSEAFF,TGTGCCAGCAGCTTGGAGGGGCAGGGGTCGGAAGCTTTCTTT
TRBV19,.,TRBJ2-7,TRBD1,CASDRDEQYF,TGTGCCAGCGACAGGGACGAGCAGTACTTC
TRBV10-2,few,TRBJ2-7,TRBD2,CASSETSGGSYEQYF,TGCGCCAGCAGTGAGACTAGCGGGGGCTCCTACGAGCAGTACTTC
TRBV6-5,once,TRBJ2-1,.,CASSSPGRGSHNEQFF,TGTGCCAGCAGTTCCCCTGGCAGGGGATCTCACAATGAGCAGTTCTTC
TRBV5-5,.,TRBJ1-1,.,CASSLVGHRYTEAFF,TGTGCCAGCAGCTTGGTGGGACACCGGTACACTGAAGCTTTCTTT
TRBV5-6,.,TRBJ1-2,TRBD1,CASSWDRGLYGYTF,TGTGCCAGCAGCTGGGACAGGGGACTGTATGGCTACACCTTC
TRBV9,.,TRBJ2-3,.,CASSVEDIRTDTQYF,TGTGCCAGCAGCGTAGAAGACATTCGCACAGATACGCAGTATTTT
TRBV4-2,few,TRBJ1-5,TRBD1,CASSPRGQGASNQPQHF,TGTGCCAGCAGCCCTCGTGGACAGGGGGCAAGCAATCAGCCCCAGCATTTT